This record looks at one T cell receptor beta chain sequence and its context. This specimen comes from a study of human T cells and chemical hapten exposure. The time point denotes: patch test 1, 2 weeks after DPC sensitization. The treatment was: therapeutic diphenylcyclopropenone sensitization with weekly scalp DPC. Researchers extracted total RNA from unfractionated whole blood. The CDR3 spans 16 residues. Germline CDR1 and CDR2: LGHDT and YNNKEL (reference sequence). Trimming removed 1 base from V and 7 bases from J; junction bases left unmatched: 7. TCRdb analysed the RACE reads with MiXCR anew, one entry per CDR3 protein. The profile shows 180,000 or so distinct CDR3 sequences, about a fifth of them singletons.

Sequencing was performed on whole blood, taken in connection with sensitization to the hapten diphenylcyclopropenone (DPC). The source of this sequence is a woman between 45 and 60 years old with alopecia areata. Some clones in this sample may be carry-over from other donors' samples. The V gene is TRBV3-1, the J gene TRBJ2-1, with 10 bases fitting TRBD2. In nucleotides, the CDR3 is TGTGCCAGCAGCCAAGTCGGAGCGGGGGGGAAGAATGAGCAGTTCTTC. Translation gives CASSQVGAGGKNEQFF.